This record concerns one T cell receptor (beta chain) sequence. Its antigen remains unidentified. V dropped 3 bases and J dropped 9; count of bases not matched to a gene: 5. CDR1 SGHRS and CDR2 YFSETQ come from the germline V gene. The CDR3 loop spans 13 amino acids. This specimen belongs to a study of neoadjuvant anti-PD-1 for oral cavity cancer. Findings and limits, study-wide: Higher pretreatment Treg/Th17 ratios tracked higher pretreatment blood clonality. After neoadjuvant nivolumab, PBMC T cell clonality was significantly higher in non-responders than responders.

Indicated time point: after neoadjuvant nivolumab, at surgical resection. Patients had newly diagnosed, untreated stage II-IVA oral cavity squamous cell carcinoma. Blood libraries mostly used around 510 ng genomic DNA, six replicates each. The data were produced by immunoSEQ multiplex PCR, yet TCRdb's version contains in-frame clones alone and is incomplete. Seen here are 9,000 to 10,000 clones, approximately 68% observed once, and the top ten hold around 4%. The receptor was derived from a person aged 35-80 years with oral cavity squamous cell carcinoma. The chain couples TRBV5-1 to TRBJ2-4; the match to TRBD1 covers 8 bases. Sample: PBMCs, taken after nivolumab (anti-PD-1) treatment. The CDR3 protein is CASSSSGTGIQYF. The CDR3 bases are TGCGCCAGCAGCTCCTCCGGGACAGGCATTCAGTACTTC.